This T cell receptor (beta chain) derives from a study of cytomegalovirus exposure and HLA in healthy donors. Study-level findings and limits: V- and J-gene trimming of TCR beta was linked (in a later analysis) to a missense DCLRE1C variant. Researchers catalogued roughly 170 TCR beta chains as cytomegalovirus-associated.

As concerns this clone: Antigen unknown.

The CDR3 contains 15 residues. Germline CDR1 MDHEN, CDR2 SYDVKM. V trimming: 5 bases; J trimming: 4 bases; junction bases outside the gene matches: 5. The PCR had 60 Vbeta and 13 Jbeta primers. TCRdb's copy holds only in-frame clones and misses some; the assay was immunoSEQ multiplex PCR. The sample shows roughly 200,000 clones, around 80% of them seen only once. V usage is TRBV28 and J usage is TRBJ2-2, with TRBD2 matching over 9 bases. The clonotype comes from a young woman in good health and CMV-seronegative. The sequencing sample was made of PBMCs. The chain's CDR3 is CASSRRGLATGELFF. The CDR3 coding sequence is TGTGCCAGCAGTCGTCGGGGACTAGCCACCGGGGAGCTGTTTTTT.